This TCR beta chain came from a study of prognosis after radiotherapy for stage I lung cancer. Across the whole study: The study enrolled about 12 men and roughly six women as patients, aged about 50 to 84 with a median of around 70 years. Overall study results and limits: Differences in TRBV and TRBJ gene usage were reportedly observed between patients with and without metastases. Unique TCR clones declined after stereotactic body radiation therapy, from a median roughly 9,300 to 7,200. Patients with distant metastases had lower Shannon entropy after stereotactic body radiation therapy.

Germline CDR1 and CDR2: SEHNR and FQNEAQ (reference sequence). The CDR3 extends over 8 amino acids. Comments on this clonotype: Its specificity is not known.

The TCR beta CDR3 region was amplified from genomic DNA, with two rounds of multiplex PCR being used for the amplification. Primers (each specific to one TRBV or TRBJ gene) were used in first-round PCR. TCRdb called the multiplex PCR reads again in MiXCR, with one record for every CDR3 protein. The profile shows about 31,000 distinct CDR3 sequences, around 40% of them singletons. The sequencing used PBMCs, collected before or after stereotactic body radiation therapy (not recorded which). V is TRBV7-9 and J is TRBJ2-1; D remains unclear. This clonotype was obtained from a donor over 45 with non-small cell lung cancer. This CDR3 is CSLDEQFF. In DNA form, the CDR3 reads TGTAGCCTCGATGAGCAGTTCTTC.